The 30 T cell receptor beta chains presented below share a single source sample, sequenced in a study of T cells in Graves' hyperthyroidism and ophthalmopathy. The TCR beta CDR3 regions underwent amplification using RNA transcripts as the source. A first-round RT-PCR of the TCR CDR3 used the HTBI primer set. TCRdb re-derived calls from the multiplex PCR reads in MiXCR, one entry per CDR3 protein. The data hold about 400,000 distinct CDR3 sequences, with around 13% observed a single time. Material: blood. These receptors all stem from a woman aged 18-30 years with Graves' hyperthyroidism.

This clonotype has just a few counts. Just one base apart from a much larger clone, this may be a read error. The rearrangement uses TRBV28 and TRBJ1-4, with 7 bases matching TRBD1. J was trimmed by 5 bases and V by 7 bases; bases with no gene match: 4. Germline values: CDR1 MDHEN, CDR2 SYDVKM. The CDR3 is 13 residues long. The CDR3 loop is CASIGTANEKLFF. CDR3 DNA sequence: TGTGCCAGCATCGGGACAGCAAATGAAAAACTGTTTTTT.

This clonotype was seen many times. This chain uses TRBV24-1 with TRBJ2-1; 8 nucleotides line up with TRBD2. Germline assignment: CDR1 KGHDR and CDR2 SFDVKD. The CDR3 totals 15 residues. Trimming took 4 bases from V and 10 from J; bases not matched to a gene: 11. In nucleotides, the CDR3 is TGTGCCACCAGTGACCTGACAGCGGGAGTTAGGGAGCAGTTCTTC. Residues: CATSDLTAGVREQFF.

This clonotype was counted ten times or more. V and J are TRBV7-6 and TRBJ2-7; 11 bases are shared with TRBD2. Trimming took 5 bases from V and 3 from J; bases not matched to a gene: 6. The CDR3 extends over 15 amino acids. Looked up from germline, CDR1 is SGHVS and CDR2 is FNYEAQ. The CDR3 region has the DNA TGTGCCAGCAGCAAGACTAGCGGGGCGAGCTACGAGCAGTACTTC. Amino acids: CASSKTSGASYEQYF. The full variable domain, with the rest looked up from reference TRBV7-6 and TRBJ2-7, is GAGVSQSPRYKVTKRGQDVALRCDPISGHVSLYWYRQALGQGPEFLTYFNYEAQQDKSGLPNDRFSAERPEGSISTLTIQRTEQRDSAMYRCASSKTSGASYEQYFGPGTRLTVT.

In this sample, this clonotype turned up many times. The chain employs TRBV30 and TRBJ2-1, with D unclear. The CDR3 length is 13 residues. Germline V CDR1 and CDR2: GTSNPN, SVGIG (reference sequence). V lost 0 bases and J lost 8, with 11 bases in between. CDR3 in DNA: TGTGCCTGGAGTGTCTCCGACCCCGATGAGCAGTTCTTC. It codes for CAWSVSDPDEQFF.

The sample holds a few counts of this clonotype. V gene TRBV29-1 combines with J gene TRBJ2-1; D is undetermined. The CDR3 length is 13 residues. Germline loops: CDR1 SQVTM, CDR2 ANQGSEA. Trimming took off 5 bases at V and 2 bases at J, with 10 bases between the two ends. CDR3 sequence reads: CSVTLQPYNEQFF. CDR3 in DNA: TGCAGCGTTACTCTACAACCCTACAATGAGCAGTTCTTC.

This clonotype has ten or more counts. The chain joins TRBV5-1 to TRBJ2-7; D may match TRBD1 or TRBD2 (6 bases each). Trimming left V 4 bases short and J 5 bases short, with 22 bases between. Germline V CDR1 and CDR2: SGHRS, YFSETQ. This CDR3 spans 16 amino acids. The CDR3 loop reads CASSTGWGASTHEQYF. In DNA form, the CDR3 reads TGCGCCAGCAGCACTGGATGGGGGGCCTCTACCCACGAGCAGTACTTC.

In this sample, this clonotype turned up many times. The chain uses TRBV7-2 and TRBJ2-1; 9 bases agree with TRBD1. Germline CDR1 and CDR2: SGHTA and FQGNSA. After removal of 5 bases from V and 3 bases from J, the junction contained 20 bases not matched to a gene. The CDR3 is 20 amino acids. The CDR3 sequence is CASSLPAGTGKMGNYNEQFF. The CDR3 DNA reads TGTGCCAGCAGCCTCCCGGCCGGGACAGGGAAGATGGGTAACTACAATGAGCAGTTCTTC.

In nucleotides, the CDR3 is TGTGCCAGCAGACCACAGGGGTCTGGGGGGGCCAACGTCCTGACTTTC. It translates to CASRPQGSGGANVLTF. V gene TRBV6-1 combines with J gene TRBJ2-6; TRBD1 matches 7 bases. CDR1 and CDR2 from the germline V gene are MNHNS and SASEGT. Unmatched junction bases numbered 9, after V lost 6 bases and J lost 4 bases. This CDR3 region has 16 residues.

This clonotype was counted ten times or more. This rearrangement joins TRBV6-1 to TRBJ1-1; D is possibly TRBD1 (5 bases). The germline gives CDR1 MNHNS, CDR2 SASEGT. CDR3 size: 13 residues. Trimming cost V 6 bases and J 4 bases, with 12 bases left between them. CDR3: CASRLGGGTEAFF. In DNA, the CDR3 is TGTGCCAGCAGACTTGGGGGAGGCACTGAAGCTTTCTTT.

This clonotype was detected many times. V and J are TRBV11-1 and TRBJ2-7; D unresolved. Trimming took 4 bases from V and 3 from J, leaving 10 bases between them. The length of the CDR3 is 13 residues. Germline V lookup: CDR1 SGHAT, CDR2 FQDESV (reference sequence). CDR3 coding DNA: TGTGCCAGCAGCTATTCGACTCACTACGAGCAGTACTTC. This codes for CASSYSTHYEQYF.

This clonotype was seen at least ten times. The chain recombines TRBV11-2 with TRBJ1-3, with no clear D. Germline assignment: CDR1 SGHAT and CDR2 FQNNGV. This CDR3 has 12 residues. Trimming removed 5 bases from V and 8 bases from J, with 10 bases in between. The CDR3 DNA is TGTGCCAGCAGCCTTCTCGGGGACACCATATATTTT. It encodes CASSLLGDTIYF. The complete variable domain, with remaining parts taken from reference TRBV11-2 and TRBJ1-3, reads EAGVAQSPRYKIIEKRQSVAFWCNPISGHATLYWYQQILGQGPKLLIQFQNNGVVDDSQLPKDRFSAERLKGVDSTLKIQPAKLEDSAVYLCASSLLGDTIYFGEGSWLTVV.

This clonotype has more than one count but fewer than ten. This chain connects TRBV4-1 to TRBJ1-4, with a tentative D call TRBD1 (6 bases). The CDR3 covers 14 residues. Trimming cost V 4 bases and J 8 bases, with 14 bases left between them. The V gene's germline CDR1 is MGHRA and CDR2 YSYEKL. CDR3 bases: TGCGCCAGCAGCCTGGGGGCGAGGGGGGAAAAACTGTTTTTT. Protein sequence: CASSLGARGEKLFF.

At least ten counts were recorded for this clonotype. This chain links TRBV3-1 with TRBJ1-5; D is possibly TRBD1 (5 bases). The CDR3 covers 15 residues. The germline gives CDR1 LGHDT, CDR2 YNNKEL (reference sequence). V lost 0 bases, J lost 5 bases, and 11 bases lay in between. Here the CDR3 reads CASSQDWGIDQPQHF. The DNA of the CDR3 is TGTGCCAGCAGCCAAGATTGGGGGATAGATCAGCCCCAGCATTTT.

This clonotype was seen at least ten times. The J gene is TRBJ2-2, the V gene TRBV20-1; D possibly matches TRBD1 or TRBD2 (7 bases each). The V end was cut by 0 bases, the J end by 6 bases, with 11 bases between. The CDR3 loop spans 14 amino acids. Germline-derived CDR1 and CDR2 are DFQATT and SNEGSKA (reference sequence). The chain's CDR3 is CSARDQGGSGELFF. In DNA, the CDR3 is TGCAGTGCTAGAGATCAGGGGGGGTCCGGGGAGCTGTTTTTT.

This clonotype was seen ten or more times. This chain uses TRBV2 with TRBJ2-2; 7 nucleotides agree with TRBD1. V lost 8 bases and J lost 6; bases outside the gene matches: 12. The CDR3 loop spans 15 amino acids. The germline V gene has CDR1 SNHLY and CDR2 FYNNEI. CDR3 in amino acids: CASGDRGLGAGELFF. The DNA of the CDR3 is TGTGCCAGCGGGGACAGAGGGCTAGGGGCCGGGGAGCTGTTTTTT.

This clonotype appeared a few times. The J gene is TRBJ2-3, the V gene TRBV3-1; D is perhaps TRBD1 (6 bases). CDR3 size: 15 residues. Germline CDR1 LGHDT, CDR2 YNNKEL (reference sequence). V was pared by 1 base and J by 2 bases, with 10 bases between. DNA for the CDR3: TGTGCCAGCAGCCAAGGGGGGCCCACCACAGATACGCAGTATTTT. Translation: CASSQGGPTTDTQYF.

The table lists this clonotype with many counts. The rearrangement uses TRBV7-8 and TRBJ2-7, with D perhaps TRBD2 (5 bases). Per germline, CDR1 SGHVS and CDR2 FQNEAQ. The CDR3 length is 15 residues. V lost 2 bases to trimming and J lost 0 bases, with 11 bases between them. The CDR3 reads CASSLNQDSSYEQYF. CDR3 DNA sequence: TGTGCCAGCAGCTTAAATCAGGACTCCTCCTACGAGCAGTACTTC. Using reference TRBV7-8 and TRBJ2-7 for the parts outside the CDR3, the full variable domain is GAGVSQSPRYKVAKRGQDVALRCDPISGHVSLFWYQQALGQGPEFLTYFQNEAQLDKSGLPSDRFFAERPEGSVSTLKIQRTQQEDSAVYLCASSLNQDSSYEQYFGPGTRLTVT.

This clonotype was counted many times. J is TRBJ1-2 and V is TRBV11-1; D is undetermined. The V and J ends lost 0 bases and 4 bases respectively, with 9 bases between them. This CDR3 comprises 14 residues. Germline CDR1 and CDR2: SGHAT and FQDESV (reference sequence). CDR3 sequence reads: CASSLAEESYGYTF. CDR3 DNA sequence: TGTGCCAGCAGCTTAGCAGAGGAGTCCTATGGCTACACCTTC.

This clonotype occurred many times. The chain recombines TRBV3-1 with TRBJ1-3; D is possibly TRBD1 (6 bases). The CDR3 spans 16 residues. The V end was cut by 4 bases, the J end by 0 bases, with 13 bases between. Looked up from germline, CDR1 is LGHDT and CDR2 is YNNKEL (reference sequence). CDR3 DNA: TGTGCCAGCAGCCGCCGACAGGACGTCTCTGGAAACACCATATATTTT. Its protein product is CASSRRQDVSGNTIYF.

A few counts support this clonotype. The J gene is TRBJ1-4, the V gene TRBV28; D may be TRBD1 (5 bases). Trimming took 6 bases from V and 5 from J, leaving 13 bases between them. Germline V gives CDR1 MDHEN, CDR2 SYDVKM. This CDR3 spans 14 amino acids. The CDR3 protein is CASRLSGTNEKLFF. CDR3 bases: TGTGCCAGCAGACTATCCGGGACGAATGAAAAACTGTTTTTT.

Ten or more counts support this clonotype. This chain links TRBV5-1 with TRBJ2-1; D not resolved. The CDR3 runs 12 residues. Germline V gene sequence: CDR1 SGHRS, CDR2 YFSETQ. With 2 bases removed from V and 4 bases from J, the gap between germline ends came to 4 bases. CDR3 sequence reads: CASSFQYNEQFF. As DNA, the CDR3 is TGCGCCAGCAGCTTCCAATACAATGAGCAGTTCTTC.

This clonotype was seen ten or more times. The chain has TRBV20-1 and TRBJ2-3, with 7 bases aligning to TRBD2. The CDR3 extends over 13 amino acids. Germline V gene data show CDR1 as DFQATT and CDR2 as SNEGSKA (reference sequence). The V gene end was trimmed by 6 bases and the J gene end by 4 bases; junction bases not matched to a gene: 7. This chain's CDR3 is CSAYRLAADTQYF. The CDR3 DNA reads as TGCAGTGCCTATAGACTAGCTGCAGATACGCAGTATTTT.

The chain combines TRBV20-1 with TRBJ2-3, with D possibly TRBD2 on 7 matching bases. CDR3 length: 15 amino acids. From germline, CDR1 is DFQATT and CDR2 SNEGSKA (reference sequence). The V gene lost 1 base and the J gene lost 3 bases, with 14 bases spanning the gap. This chain's CDR3 is CSARALRGRTDTQYF. The CDR3 region has the DNA TGCAGTGCTAGAGCACTGCGGGGGCGGACAGATACGCAGTATTTT.

This clonotype has ten or more counts. The V and J genes are TRBV28 and TRBJ1-1; no clear D gene. Germline-derived CDR1 and CDR2 are MDHEN and SYDVKM. This CDR3 region has 14 residues. V lost 3 bases to trimming and J lost 2 bases, with 10 bases between them. CDR3 region: CASSFGWGNTEAFF. CDR3 nucleotides: TGTGCCAGCAGTTTTGGGTGGGGAAACACTGAAGCTTTCTTT.

The table lists this clonotype with many counts. The DNA for the CDR3 is TGCAGTGCTAGCCTCGCGGGGGTGGGGCAGTTCTTC. It translates to CSASLAGVGQFF. The chain is built from TRBV20-1 and TRBJ2-1, with 7 bases aligning to TRBD2. The V and J ends lost 3 bases and 12 bases, in that order; junction bases with no gene match: 8. The germline gives CDR1 DFQATT, CDR2 SNEGSKA (reference sequence). The CDR3 contains 12 residues.

This clonotype has only a few counts. The DNA of the CDR3 is TGTGCCAGTACCAAAAAACCGGGACAGATACTCAATCAGCCCCAGCATTTT. Protein: CASTKKPGQILNQPQHF. J is TRBJ1-5 and V is TRBV19; TRBD1 agrees at 7 bases. This CDR3 comprises 17 residues. V shed 7 bases, J shed 3 bases, and the junction held 15 bases outside the gene matches. Per the germline V gene, CDR1 is LNHDA and CDR2 is SQIVND (reference sequence).

Many counts were recorded for this clonotype. This chain joins TRBV7-2 and TRBJ2-3, with D hard to call. There are 14 residues in the CDR3. Trimming took off 4 bases at V and 3 bases at J, with 11 bases between the two ends. CDR1 and CDR2 from the germline V gene are SGHTA and FQGNSA. CDR3 protein: CASSSSRATDTQYF. CDR3 nucleotides: TGTGCCAGCAGCTCCTCCAGAGCGACAGATACGCAGTATTTT.

The J gene is TRBJ1-3, the V gene TRBV28; TRBD1 is a possible D gene (6 bases). Looked up from germline, CDR1 is MDHEN and CDR2 is SYDVKM. This CDR3 comprises 16 residues. V lost 2 bases to trimming and J lost 1 base, with 12 bases between them. CDR3 sequence: CASSLVPGASGNTIYF. The DNA of the CDR3 is TGTGCCAGCAGTTTAGTTCCGGGGGCTTCTGGAAACACCATATATTTT. Combining the CDR3 with reference TRBV28 and TRBJ1-3 gives the whole variable domain DVKVTQSSRYLVKRTGEKVFLECVQDMDHENMFWYRQDPGLGLRLIYFSYDVKMKEKGDIPEGYSVSREKKERFSLILESASTNQTSMYLCASSLVPGASGNTIYFGEGSWLTVV.

This clonotype showed up just a few times. It may be a read error: a sequence one base away is much more abundant. Given the absence of the conserved phenylalanine or tryptophan at the CDR3 end, a read error is likely. This CDR3 reads CASSSWGSNQPQHL. CDR3 sequence (DNA): TGTGCCAGCAGTTCCTGGGGAAGCAATCAGCCCCAGCATCTT. The rearrangement links TRBV28 to TRBJ1-5, with D hard to call. This CDR3 is built from 14 residues. Germline values: CDR1 MDHEN, CDR2 SYDVKM. Trimming pared 4 bases from V and 1 base from J, leaving 8 bases between.

This clonotype was seen at least ten times. The chain uses TRBV24-1 and TRBJ1-1; tentative D call: TRBD1 (5 bases). The CDR3 sequence is 14 residues long. With 5 bases removed from V and 1 base from J, the gap between germline ends came to 10 bases. CDR1 and CDR2 from the germline V gene are KGHDR and SFDVKD. CDR3 in DNA: TGTGCCACCAGTGGTGGGGCGCCGAACACTGAAGCTTTCTTT. Protein product: CATSGGAPNTEAFF.